Reported below is one T cell receptor (beta chain). What it binds is not known. Libraries were prepared by immunoSEQ multiplex PCR; TCRdb keeps only in-frame clonotypes and omits some of them. The sample comprises some 100,000 clones, about 80% of which are singletons, and approximately 5.5% rests with the top ten. J was trimmed by 4 bases and V by 8 bases; bases with no gene match: 13. The CDR3 has 17 residues. The germline V gene encodes CDR1 WNHNN and CDR2 SYGVQD (reference sequence). The data originate from a study of OX40 agonist ivuxolimab in advanced cancers. Study-level background: Participants, roughly 81% male, averaged roughly 60 years of age, ranging from about 20 to 79.

Overall study findings and caveats: Among patients with partial responses at 0.1-3.0 mg/kg, clonal expansion was among the lowest. Dose levels from 0.1 to 3.0 mg/kg saw CD4+ and CD8+ blood T cells expand clonally by week 6. Antigen specificity of clonally expanded peripheral T cells was not established.

The receptor was isolated from an adult with an advanced solid tumor such as melanoma, head and neck, liver or kidney cancer. The material sequenced was CD4+ or CD8+ T cells sorted from blood, taken in a trial of the OX40 agonist ivuxolimab. The V call is TRBV10-1, the J call TRBJ2-3; 12 bases are shared with TRBD2. CDR3 coding DNA: TGCGCCAGCCACGTCTGCCTAGCGGGGGGGCTATCAGATACGCAGTATTTT. This encodes CASHVCLAGGLSDTQYF.